The rows below give T cell receptor beta chains drawn from one sample of a study of OX40 agonist ivuxolimab in advanced cancers. Assay: immunoSEQ multiplex PCR; the TCRdb copy retains only in-frame clones and omits some. The sample has fewer than 15,000 clones, 65% to 85% seen once. This specimen was CD4+ or CD8+ T cells sorted from blood, taken in a trial of the OX40 agonist ivuxolimab. These receptors all stem from an adult with an advanced solid tumor such as melanoma, head and neck, liver or kidney cancer. CDR3s include the opening cysteine and the closing phenylalanine or tryptophan.

v_call cdr3_aa
TRBV2 CASSARTGQKLFF
TRBV5-6 CASSLGERQGRSPLGEQYF
TRBV6-4 CASSDSGTGESNEQFF
TRBV6-5 CASSYGPSYEQYF
TRBV6-5 CASSYTAASNQPQHF
TRBV7-7 CASSRAYEETQYF
TRBV27 CASSYGPSYEQYF
TRBV5-5 CASSLYPTTGAVSGANVLTF
TRBV19 CASNARGDTIYF
TRBV27 CASSLPRGPNYGYTF